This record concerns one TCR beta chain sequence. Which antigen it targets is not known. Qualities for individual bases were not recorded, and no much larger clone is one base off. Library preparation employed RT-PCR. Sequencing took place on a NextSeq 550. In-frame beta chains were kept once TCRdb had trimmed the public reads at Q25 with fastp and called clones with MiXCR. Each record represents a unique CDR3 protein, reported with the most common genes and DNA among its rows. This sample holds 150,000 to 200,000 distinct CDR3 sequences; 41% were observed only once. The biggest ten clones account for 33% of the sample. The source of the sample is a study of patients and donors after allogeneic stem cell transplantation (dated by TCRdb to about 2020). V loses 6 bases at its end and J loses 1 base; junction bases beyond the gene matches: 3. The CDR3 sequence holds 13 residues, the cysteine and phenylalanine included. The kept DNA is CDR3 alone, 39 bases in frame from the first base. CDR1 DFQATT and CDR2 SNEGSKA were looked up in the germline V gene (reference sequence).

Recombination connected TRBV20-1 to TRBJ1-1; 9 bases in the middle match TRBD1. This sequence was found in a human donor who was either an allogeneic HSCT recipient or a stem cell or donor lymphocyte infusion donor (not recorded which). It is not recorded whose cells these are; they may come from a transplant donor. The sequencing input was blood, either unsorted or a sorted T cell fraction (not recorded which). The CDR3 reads CSAQGQGNTEAFF. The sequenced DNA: TGCAGTGCCCAGGGACAGGGGAACACTGAAGCTTTCTTT.